This T cell receptor beta chain was captured in a study of CD8 T cells in ankylosing spondylitis. The study, taken as a whole, reports: Seemingly characteristic of ankylosing spondylitis blood was a TCR beta motif consisting of about 8 highly homologous variants. With a CD8+ phenotype, disease-linked clones were relatively rare in peripheral blood. Reportedly, significant enrichment of disease-linked clones occurred in matched ankylosing spondylitis synovial fluid. Previously reported in reactive arthritis synovial fluid and blood were some of the motif variants.

As to this clonotype: Antigen unknown.

Trimming removed 4 bases from V and 5 bases from J, with 22 bases in between. This CDR3 spans 16 amino acids. In germline, CDR1 is SGHRS, CDR2 YFSETQ. TCRdb used MiXCR to reprocess the 5' RACE reads, holding one entry per CDR3 protein. The repertoire consists of some 400,000 distinct CDR3 sequences, with about 22% occurring once and the leading ten covering roughly a sixth. Sequencing was done on a sample of blood, either unsorted or a sorted T cell fraction (not recorded which). This TCR derives from a male donor with ankylosing spondylitis. This chain connects TRBV5-1 to TRBJ2-7; D gene uncertain. This CDR3 reads CASSLRWPQSPNEQYF. The CDR3, as DNA: TGCGCCAGCAGCCTCCGTTGGCCACAAAGTCCCAACGAGCAGTACTTC.